These 8 T cell receptor beta chains were sequenced from one sample in a study of shared clonotypes between healthy human individuals. Sequencing used immunoSEQ multiplex PCR; TCRdb keeps in-frame clones, though not all of them. The profile covers 1,500,000 or so clones, with over 95% appearing a single time and approximately 1% taken by the ten largest. Sample: naive CD4+ T cells sorted from blood. The subset: CD45RA+ positively selected. The receptors here all came from a young man in good health.

The J gene is TRBJ2-7, the V gene TRBV10-3; 8 positions agree with TRBD1. Germline loops: CDR1 ENHRY, CDR2 SYGVKD. The CDR3 is 15 residues long. V lost 4 bases and J lost 6; bases outside the gene matches: 11. Here the CDR3 DNA reads TGTGCCATCAGTGCCCTCGGGACAGGTGTGTCCGAGCAGTACTTC. Residues: CAISALGTGVSEQYF.

The rearrangement links TRBV7-3 to TRBJ1-1; D is unclear. This CDR3 has 17 amino acids. The V gene lost 1 base and the J gene lost 2 bases, with 17 bases spanning the gap. Germline CDR1 SGHTA, CDR2 FQGTGA. CDR3 DNA: TGTGCCAGCAGCTTAAGGAGGGCCTCCGCGGACAACACTGAAGCTTTCTTT. This codes for CASSLRRASADNTEAFF.

The J gene is TRBJ1-1, the V gene TRBV7-8; no clear D gene. V lost 0 bases to trimming and J lost 8 bases, with 10 bases between them. Germline CDR1 SGHVS, CDR2 FQNEAQ. This CDR3 has 13 amino acids. For the CDR3, the DNA is TGTGCCAGCAGCTTAGCGTTCCGGGGAGAAGCTTTCTTT. This sequence encodes CASSLAFRGEAFF.

This clone has just one count. The chain uses TRBV4-3 and TRBJ2-1; 10 nucleotides line up with TRBD2. Losses at the gene ends were 2 bases for V and 6 bases for J; bases not matched to a gene: 13. CDR3 length equals 18 residues. The germline V gene encodes CDR1 LGHNA and CDR2 YSLEER. Here the CDR3 reads CASSQRLVGLAGVNEQFF. The CDR3 DNA reads as TGCGCCAGCAGCCAAAGACTTGTGGGGCTAGCGGGGGTCAATGAGCAGTTCTTC.

This CDR3 is CASSLVQAGTNTGELFF. CDR3 DNA sequence: TGTGCCAGCAGCTTAGTCCAAGCGGGAACGAACACCGGGGAGCTGTTTTTT. The chain recombines TRBV11-3 with TRBJ2-2, with 7 bases aligning to TRBD2. Germline V CDR1 and CDR2: SGHNT, YENEEA. The CDR3 length is 17 residues. Trimming cost V 1 base and J 0 bases; bases outside gene matches: 5.

The V gene is TRBV15, the J gene TRBJ2-4; unclear D gene. The CDR3 covers 12 residues. V gave up 5 bases and J gave up 3 bases, with 5 bases separating them. CDR1 and CDR2 from the germline V gene are LNHNV and YYDKDF (reference sequence). The CDR3 sequence: CATSEVKNIQYF. CDR3 sequence (DNA): TGTGCCACCAGCGAAGTCAAAAACATTCAGTACTTC.

The rearrangement uses TRBV6-6 and TRBJ2-1; D not resolved. Germline V CDR1 and CDR2: MNHNY, SVGAGI (reference sequence). The CDR3 loop spans 16 amino acids. V lost 5 bases, J lost 0 bases, and 14 bases lay in between. CDR3: CASSLSSGNSYNEQFF. The CDR3, as DNA: TGTGCCAGCAGTCTCTCTAGTGGTAACTCCTACAATGAGCAGTTCTTC.

CDR3 sequence reads: CASSDSTGKPEQYF. CDR3 nucleotides: TGTGCCAGCAGTGACTCAACAGGGAAACCCGAGCAGTACTTC. The chain is built from TRBV6-4 and TRBJ2-7, with a possible D match to TRBD1 (6 bases). The length of the CDR3 is 14 residues. The germline V and J ends were trimmed by 0 bases and 6 bases, with 12 bases remaining between them. Germline-derived CDR1 and CDR2 are MRHNA and SNTAGT.